These 21 T cell receptor beta chains came from one sample sequenced in a study of neoadjuvant anti-PD-1 for oral cavity cancer. Sequenced by immunoSEQ multiplex PCR; TCRdb stores in-frame clones only, minus some. The profile shows roughly 60,000 clones, approximately 80% of them singletons. Sample: PBMCs, taken before nivolumab (anti-PD-1) treatment. Receptors were obtained from a person between 40 and 85 years old with oral cavity squamous cell carcinoma.

CDR3: CSVTGTGTYGYTF. CDR3 bases: TGCAGCGTCACCGGGACAGGGACCTATGGCTACACCTTC. This chain connects TRBV29-1 to TRBJ1-2, with 9 bases lining up with TRBD1. Trimming cost V 6 bases and J 4 bases; bases outside gene matches: 6. Per germline, CDR1 SQVTM and CDR2 ANQGSEA. The CDR3 covers 13 residues.

The genes are TRBV5-1 and TRBJ1-4, with D possibly TRBD1 on 6 matching bases. Trimming stripped 0 bases from V and 13 bases from J, with 13 bases between. The germline gives CDR1 SGHRS, CDR2 YFSETQ. The CDR3 extends over 13 amino acids. In DNA form, the CDR3 reads TGCGCCAGCAGCTTGGACAGGGCCCAAAGACTGTTTTTT. Protein: CASSLDRAQRLFF.

CDR3 nucleotide sequence: TGTGCCAGTAGTATGAGGGCTAGCCCATTTCGCACAGATACGCAGTATTTT. This gives the protein CASSMRASPFRTDTQYF. The chain is built from TRBV19 and TRBJ2-3; the D gene is possibly TRBD2 (5 bases). V was cut by 3 bases and J by 1 base, with 17 bases left in between. Germline loops: CDR1 LNHDA, CDR2 SQIVND (reference sequence). The CDR3 sequence is 17 residues long.

This chain connects TRBV4-1 to TRBJ1-2; D is ambiguous. With 0 bases removed from V and 2 bases from J, the gap between germline ends came to 10 bases. The CDR3 is 15 amino acids. Germline V gene lookup returns CDR1 MGHRA and CDR2 YSYEKL. This CDR3 is CASSQDYPGNYGYTF. The CDR3 coding sequence is TGCGCCAGCAGCCAAGATTATCCGGGGAACTATGGCTACACCTTC.

J is TRBJ2-7 and V is TRBV28; D is perhaps TRBD1 (6 bases). In germline, CDR1 is MDHEN, CDR2 SYDVKM. This CDR3 region has 14 residues. V was pared by 6 bases and J by 6 bases, with 18 bases between. The CDR3 sequence: CASRAANRVREQYF. The CDR3 nucleotides are TGTGCCAGCAGGGCGGCCAACAGGGTCCGCGAGCAGTACTTC.

The V call is TRBV28, the J call TRBJ2-7; TRBD1 is a possible D gene (6 bases). CDR1 and CDR2 (germline): MDHEN, SYDVKM. The CDR3 loop spans 14 amino acids. V was cut by 6 bases and J by 1 base, with 13 bases left in between. In DNA form, the CDR3 reads TGTGCCAGCAGGGCTAAGGGGGAGTCCTACGAGCAGTACTTC. Translating gives CASRAKGESYEQYF. Variable domain in full (rest from reference TRBV28 and TRBJ2-7): DVKVTQSSRYLVKRTGEKVFLECVQDMDHENMFWYRQDPGLGLRLIYFSYDVKMKEKGDIPEGYSVSREKKERFSLILESASTNQTSMYLCASRAKGESYEQYFGPGTRLTVT.

The CDR3 DNA sequence: TGTGCCAGCAGCCCGGGACTAGCGGGAGCCCAAACGGTCGGGGAGCTGTTTTTT. As protein: CASSPGLAGAQTVGELFF. The V and J genes are TRBV5-4 and TRBJ2-2, with 14 bases identical to TRBD2. The germline V gene encodes CDR1 SGHNT and CDR2 YYREEE (reference sequence). Germline trimming cut 4 bases from V and 7 bases from J; bases unmatched to any gene: 12. The CDR3 consists of 18 residues.

This chain links TRBV29-1 with TRBJ2-7, with 16 bases matching TRBD2. This CDR3 contains 16 residues. Germline loops: CDR1 SQVTM, CDR2 ANQGSEA. V trimming: 6 bases; J trimming: 7 bases; junction bases outside the gene matches: 12. CDR3 DNA: TGCAGCGTCAAGCCGGGACTAGCGGGAGGGCCGGGGGAGCAGTACTTC. It translates to CSVKPGLAGGPGEQYF.

This clone was seen more than once but under ten times. V is TRBV5-1 and J is TRBJ1-5, with unresolved D. CDR3 length equals 12 residues. Trimming shortened V by 0 bases and J by 6 bases, and 4 bases separated the two germline ends. Per germline, CDR1 SGHRS and CDR2 YFSETQ. The CDR3 DNA reads as TGCGCCAGCAGCTTGGAGGGTCAGCCCCAGCATTTT. It translates to CASSLEGQPQHF.

The sample holds one count of this clone. This chain links TRBV20-1 with TRBJ1-3; D not resolved. This CDR3 is 11 amino acids long. Germline V gene data show CDR1 as DFQATT and CDR2 as SNEGSKA (reference sequence). Trimming pared 8 bases from V and 3 bases from J, leaving 8 bases between. DNA of the CDR3: TGCAGTTTCCGTTATGGAAACACCATATATTTT. Residues: CSFRYGNTIYF.

V is TRBV18 and J is TRBJ1-1, with 8 bases matching TRBD1. This CDR3 region has 15 residues. The junction had 4 bases not matched to a gene; V was cut back by 1 base and J by 3 bases. The V gene's germline CDR1 is KGHSH and CDR2 LQKENI. The CDR3 here is CASSPLTGVDTEAFF. In DNA, the CDR3 is TGTGCCAGCTCACCACTGACAGGGGTTGACACTGAAGCTTTCTTT.

The chain carries TRBV28 and TRBJ1-5, with TRBD1 as a possible D gene (5 bases). The V gene lost 3 bases and the J gene lost 1 base, with 10 bases spanning the gap. This CDR3 is 15 amino acids long. CDR1 is MDHEN, CDR2 SYDVKM, per germline. The CDR3 bases are TGTGCCAGCAGTTTCCAGGGAGGAAGCAATCAGCCCCAGCATTTT. It yields the protein CASSFQGGSNQPQHF.

The chain couples TRBV7-2 to TRBJ2-7, with D possibly being TRBD2 (6 bases). V lost 8 bases to trimming and J lost 2 bases, with 19 bases between them. Germline CDR1 SGHTA, CDR2 FQGNSA. This CDR3 is 15 amino acids long. CDR3 sequence reads: CASLEGGRKTYEQYF. The CDR3 DNA follows: TGTGCCAGCCTGGAAGGAGGGAGAAAAACCTACGAGCAGTACTTC.

This clone appeared a single time. The chain joins TRBV6-4 to TRBJ1-1, with D possibly matching TRBD1 (5 bases). The CDR3 length is 13 residues. Germline loops: CDR1 MRHNA, CDR2 SNTAGT. V gave up 6 bases and J gave up 1 base, with 9 bases separating them. The CDR3 DNA sequence: TGTGCCAGCAGCTTCAGGGAGAACACTGAAGCTTTCTTT. It encodes CASSFRENTEAFF.

The V and J genes are TRBV28 and TRBJ2-3; 7 positions match TRBD1. The CDR3 length is 12 residues. Looked up from germline, CDR1 is MDHEN and CDR2 is SYDVKM. V was pared by 5 bases and J by 8 bases, with 4 bases of the junction left unmatched. The CDR3 spells CASSQTGVTQYF. For the CDR3, the DNA is TGTGCCAGCAGTCAAACAGGGGTTACGCAGTATTTT.

The chain couples TRBV7-9 to TRBJ2-7; 8 nucleotides align to TRBD1. After removal of 0 bases from V and 0 bases from J, the junction contained 7 bases not matched to a gene. The CDR3 spans 17 residues. Germline CDR1 is SEHNR and CDR2 is FQNEAQ (reference sequence). For the CDR3, the DNA is TGTGCCAGCAGCTTAGCCGGACAGGGCCCCCCCTCCTACGAGCAGTACTTC. Its translation is CASSLAGQGPPSYEQYF.

The rearrangement uses TRBV28 and TRBJ2-5; 7 positions agree with TRBD1. Per the germline V gene, CDR1 is MDHEN and CDR2 is SYDVKM. This CDR3 has 15 amino acids. The J segment lost 5 bases and the V segment lost 0 bases, leaving 6 bases of the junction unmatched. The CDR3: CASSLWAGGRETQYF. CDR3 in DNA: TGTGCCAGCAGTTTATGGGCAGGGGGTAGGGAGACCCAGTACTTC.

V is TRBV9 and J is TRBJ1-6; D uncertain. This CDR3 comprises 14 residues. Trimming pared 0 bases from V and 7 bases from J, leaving 8 bases between. Germline V gene sequence: CDR1 SGDLS, CDR2 YYNGEE. CDR3 DNA: TGTGCCAGCAGCGTAGGTGTTGTGAATTCACCCCTCCACTTT. This gives the protein CASSVGVVNSPLHF.

The genes are TRBV5-1 and TRBJ1-1; no clear D gene. Looked up from germline, CDR1 is SGHRS and CDR2 is YFSETQ. This CDR3 contains 13 residues. V was clipped by 5 bases and J by 0 bases, with 8 bases between them. DNA for the CDR3: TGCGCCAGCAGACTGGACGTGAACACTGAAGCTTTCTTT. Translating gives CASRLDVNTEAFF.

This clone came up once. This sequence joins TRBV7-6 and TRBJ1-1; D is unresolved. Germline CDR1 reads SGHVS; CDR2 reads FNYEAQ. Trimming pared 2 bases from V and 1 base from J, leaving 5 bases between. The CDR3 runs 13 residues. The DNA of the CDR3 is TGTGCCAGCAGCTTATCCGCGAACACTGAAGCTTTCTTT. This translates into CASSLSANTEAFF.

The chain carries TRBV7-9 and TRBJ2-7; D might be TRBD2 (6 bases). The CDR3 is 15 amino acids. CDR1 SEHNR and CDR2 FQNEAQ come from the germline V gene (reference sequence). V lost 5 bases and J 0 bases, leaving 14 bases between the germline ends. CDR3 in amino acids: CASSPRDSFSYEQYF. CDR3 DNA sequence: TGTGCCAGCAGCCCCCGGGACTCCTTCTCCTACGAGCAGTACTTC.